The clone carrying this T cell receptor beta chain has a single count. This sample is drawn from a study of blood T cell repertoires in COVID-19. In the original workflow: Nucleated cell number was recorded as an estimate derived from reference gene primer amplification. Libraries were prepared by immunoSEQ multiplex PCR; TCRdb keeps only in-frame clonotypes and omits some of them. That table supplies the V and J calls and clone size; D and trimming were determined from the DNA. Here the sample spans fewer than 80,000 clones, 78% being singletons. Sequencing used peripheral blood. This clonotype was sampled from a man in his 60s with COVID-19, enrolled during active disease.

The CDR3 is CASSLRGGADTQYF. DNA for the CDR3: TGTGCCAGCAGCCTCCGGGGGGGGGCAGATACGCAGTATTTT. The gene calls are TRBV3-1 (or the pseudogene TRBV3-2) and TRBJ2-3, with 8 bases fitting TRBD2. Germline CDR1 and CDR2: LGHDT and YNNKEL (reference sequence). This CDR3 has 14 amino acids. V shed 4 bases, J shed 4 bases, and the junction held 4 bases outside the gene matches.